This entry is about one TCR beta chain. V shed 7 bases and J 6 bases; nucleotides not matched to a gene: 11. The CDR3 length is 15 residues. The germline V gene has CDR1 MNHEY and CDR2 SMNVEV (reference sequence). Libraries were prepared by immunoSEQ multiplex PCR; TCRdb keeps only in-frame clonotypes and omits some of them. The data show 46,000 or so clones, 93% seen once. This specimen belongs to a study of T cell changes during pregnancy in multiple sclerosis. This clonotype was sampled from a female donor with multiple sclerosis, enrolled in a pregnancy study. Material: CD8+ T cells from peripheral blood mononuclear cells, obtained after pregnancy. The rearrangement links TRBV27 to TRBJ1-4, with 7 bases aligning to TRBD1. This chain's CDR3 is CASKTGTVRDEKLFF. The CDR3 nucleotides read TGTGCCAGCAAAACCGGGACAGTAAGGGATGAAAAACTGTTTTTT.